These T cell receptor beta chains were read from a single sample in a study of memory CD4+ T cells and cytomegalovirus serostatus. The repertoire was sequenced with immunoSEQ multiplex PCR; TCRdb's copy has only in-frame clones and lacks some. This sample has approximately 50,000 clones, with 70% to 80% found just once. The sequencing sample was made of memory CD4+ T cells from blood. These receptors were taken from an adult in good health and CMV-seropositive. Each CDR3 is given with its conserved first and last residue. The order of the fields is V gene, D gene, J gene, clone size, CDR3 DNA, CDR3 protein. A D gene is named only where the DNA matches it firmly. The size field is filled for only some rows; it gives once, few, many or a size class.

TRBV2,TRBD2,TRBJ2-7,few,TGTGCCAGCAGCTCACGACTAGCGGGCGCCTACGAGCAGTACTTC,CASSSRLAGAYEQYF
TRBV19,NA,TRBJ2-3,NA,TGTGCCAGTTCCAACCGGATCACAGATACGCAGTATTTT,CASSNRITDTQYF
TRBV18,TRBD1,TRBJ1-4,NA,TGTGCCAGCTCACCCGCGACAGGGCTCAGGGAAAAACTGTTTTTT,CASSPATGLREKLFF
TRBV28,NA,TRBJ1-1,NA,TGTGCCAGCAAGGCAGACATGAACACTGAAGCTTTCTTT,CASKADMNTEAFF
TRBV28,TRBD1,TRBJ1-2,NA,TGTGCCAGCAGTCTCCCGGGACAGCCCAAGTATGGCTACACCTTC,CASSLPGQPKYGYTF
TRBV7-6,NA,TRBJ2-1,NA,TGTGCCAGCAGCTTACTGCTTAGCGTTACAAATGAGCAGTTCTTC,CASSLLLSVTNEQFF
TRBV6-1,TRBD1,TRBJ1-5,NA,TGTGCCAGCTTTCCGGGACAGGGAATGAATCAGCCCCAGCATTTT,CASFPGQGMNQPQHF
TRBV5-4,TRBD2,TRBJ2-7,NA,TGTGCCAGCAGCTTGGGCACTAGCGGCTACGAGCAGTACTTC,CASSLGTSGYEQYF
TRBV5-1,TRBD1,TRBJ2-2,NA,TGCGCCAGCAGCTTGGCACAGGGGTCCACCGGGGAGCTGTTTTTT,CASSLAQGSTGELFF
TRBV18,NA,TRBJ1-2,NA,TGTGCCAGCTCACCACACCCGTCAGAGGTCAGGTCATTGGACACCTTC,CASSPHPSEVRSLDTF
TRBV2,TRBD2,TRBJ2-3,NA,TGTGCCAGCAGTCTCCGTAGCGGGGGGGTTGGAGATACGCAGTATTTT,CASSLRSGGVGDTQYF
TRBV14,TRBD2,TRBJ2-1,NA,TGTGCCAGCAGCTCTATCGTACTAGCGGGAGCCTACAATGAGCAGTTCTTC,CASSSIVLAGAYNEQFF
TRBV2,TRBD1,TRBJ2-2,once,TGTGCCAGCACGGGGACAGGGAACACCGGGGAGCTGTTTTTT,CASTGTGNTGELFF
TRBV13,NA,TRBJ2-3,NA,TGTGCCAGCAGCTTTGGGGACGGCCATATCACAGATACGCAGTATTTT,CASSFGDGHITDTQYF
TRBV2,NA,TRBJ1-1,NA,TGTGCCGGACCTACGAGGGCTTTCTTT,CAGPTRAFF
TRBV19,NA,TRBJ1-1,NA,TGTGCCAGTAGTGATCGTCAGGGGCTAAGCACTGAAGCTTTCTTT,CASSDRQGLSTEAFF
TRBV28,NA,TRBJ1-2,NA,TGTGCCACCACAGCTGGGGGGCTGAATGGCTACACCTTC,CATTAGGLNGYTF
TRBV7-2,NA,TRBJ1-2,NA,TGTGCCAGCAGCCGGGAGTTCATGGGCTACACCTTC,CASSREFMGYTF
TRBV2,NA,TRBJ1-1,NA,TGTGCCAGCGGGCATCAGAACACTGAAGCTTTCTTT,CASGHQNTEAFF
TRBV11-2,NA,TRBJ1-1,NA,TGTGCCAGCAGCCCAGACTTAGACACTGAAGCTTTCTTT,CASSPDLDTEAFF
TRBV12-5,TRBD2,TRBJ2-1,once,TGTGCTAGTGGTTCCCTAGCGGGGCAACAGTTCTTC,CASGSLAGQQFF
TRBV6-1,NA,TRBJ1-1,NA,TGTGCCAGCCGACAGATTGAAGCTTTCTTT,CASRQIEAFF
TRBV18,NA,TRBJ2-5,NA,TGTGCCAGCTCACCGGGACACCAAGAGACCCAGTACTTC,CASSPGHQETQYF
TRBV5-6,NA,TRBJ2-6,NA,TGTGCCAGCAGCTTAACAGGAGCCTCTGGGGCCAACGTCCTGACTTTC,CASSLTGASGANVLTF
TRBV7-2,NA,TRBJ2-3,NA,TGTGCCAGCAGCTTGAGCGCAACGACAGATACGCAGTATTTT,CASSLSATTDTQYF
TRBV7-8,NA,TRBJ1-1,NA,TGTGCCAGCAGCTTACCTACAAGCTGGGGTGAAGCTTTCTTT,CASSLPTSWGEAFF
TRBV10-3,NA,TRBJ1-5,few,TGTGCCATCAGTGAAGGGGCCTATAGCAATCAGCCCCAGCATTTT,CAISEGAYSNQPQHF
TRBV6-5,NA,TRBJ2-3,NA,TGTGCCAGCAGGAAATCCTTGGGTGGAGATACGCAGTATTTT,CASRKSLGGDTQYF
TRBV7-8,NA,TRBJ2-3,few,TGTGCCAGCAGCCTCTGGGGGGTGGAGCAGTATTTT,CASSLWGVEQYF
TRBV12-2,NA,TRBJ2-7,NA,TGTGCAAGTCGCCAGCCCCGTGGGAGCGGGAGCGATCGCCCCTACGAGCAGTACTTC,CASRQPRGSGSDRPYEQYF
TRBV7-3,TRBD1,TRBJ1-4,NA,TGTGCCAGCAGCCTTGGGACAGGGGGGCCTAATAATGAAAAACTGTTTTTT,CASSLGTGGPNNEKLFF
TRBV6-5,NA,TRBJ2-7,NA,TGTGCCAGCAGTTACTCCCGGGACCGCGCCTACGAGCAGTACTTC,CASSYSRDRAYEQYF
TRBV2,NA,TRBJ1-1,once,TGTGCCAGCAGTGAAGTCGCAGGGAACACTGAAGCTTTCTTT,CASSEVAGNTEAFF
TRBV5-1,NA,TRBJ2-4,NA,TGCGCCAGCAGCTTGATGGACGCTGTAAACATTCAGTACTTC,CASSLMDAVNIQYF
TRBV7-8,NA,TRBJ1-5,NA,TGTGCCAGCATCGAGGGGAGCGGGAATCAGCCCCAGCATTTT,CASIEGSGNQPQHF
TRBV28,NA,TRBJ1-5,NA,TGTGCCATCGGGGCGGTTGCCAATCAGCCCCAGCATTTT,CAIGAVANQPQHF
TRBV15,NA,TRBJ1-2,NA,TGTGCCACCAGCAGAGATGGGGGCGGCGGCTACACCTTC,CATSRDGGGGYTF
TRBV14,NA,TRBJ2-1,few,TGTGCCAGCAGTCGGTCGGGGAACAATGAGCAGTTCTTC,CASSRSGNNEQFF
TRBV29-1,TRBD1,TRBJ1-2,NA,TGCAGCGTTGCGGGTGACAGGGTAAACTATGGCTACACCTTC,CSVAGDRVNYGYTF
TRBV6-6,TRBD1,TRBJ1-4,few,TGTGCCAGCAGTTACGGGACAGGGGAAAAACTGTTTTTT,CASSYGTGEKLFF
TRBV28,NA,TRBJ2-7,few,TGTGCCAGCAGTTTTGAAGGGACGAGCTACGAGCAGTACTTC,CASSFEGTSYEQYF